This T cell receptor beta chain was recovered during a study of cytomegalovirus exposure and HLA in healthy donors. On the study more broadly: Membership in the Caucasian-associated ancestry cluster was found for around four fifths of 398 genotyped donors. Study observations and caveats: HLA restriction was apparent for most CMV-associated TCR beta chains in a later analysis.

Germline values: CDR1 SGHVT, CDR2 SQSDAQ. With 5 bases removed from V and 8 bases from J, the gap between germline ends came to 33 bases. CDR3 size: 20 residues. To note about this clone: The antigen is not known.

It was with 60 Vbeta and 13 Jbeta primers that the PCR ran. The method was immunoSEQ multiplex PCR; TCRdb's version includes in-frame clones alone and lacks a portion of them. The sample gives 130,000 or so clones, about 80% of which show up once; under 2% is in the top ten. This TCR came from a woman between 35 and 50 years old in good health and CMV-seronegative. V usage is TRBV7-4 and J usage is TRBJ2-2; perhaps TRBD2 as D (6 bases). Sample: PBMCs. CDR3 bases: TGTGCCAGCAGCAGACTTTTGTCGGGAGAGTCTGGGGGAAGGATTGGGGAGCTGTTTTTT. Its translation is CASSRLLSGESGGRIGELFF.